The rows below give T cell receptor beta chains drawn from one sample of a study of PD-L1 blockade in urothelial cancer. TCRdb's copy holds only in-frame clones and misses some; the assay was immunoSEQ multiplex PCR. The table shows 70,000 to 85,000 clones, with approximately 80% occurring only once. The sample in question was PBMCs, obtained around atezolizumab (anti-PD-L1) treatment. The source of these receptors is a man between 65 and 85 years old with urothelial cancer. The conserved cysteine and the conserved F or W are not part of the CDR3 here.

v_call: TRBV6-1; j_call: TRBJ1-5; cdr3_aa: ASSRYNQPQH
v_call: TRBV6-6; j_call: TRBJ1-5; cdr3_aa: AGRPGTAQPQH
v_call: TRBV28; j_call: TRBJ1-1; cdr3_aa: ASSFHSEAF
v_call: TRBV28; j_call: TRBJ1-5; cdr3_aa: ASTGQGGGNQPQH
v_call: TRBV13; j_call: TRBJ2-1; cdr3_aa: ASSLSQAVLYNEQF
v_call: TRBV5-4; j_call: TRBJ2-7; cdr3_aa: ASSLELEVGAYEQY
v_call: TRBV28; j_call: TRBJ2-7; cdr3_aa: ASSFGLYEQY
v_call: TRBV15; j_call: TRBJ1-1; cdr3_aa: ATSRRTMNTEAF
v_call: TRBV5-1; j_call: TRBJ2-7; cdr3_aa: ASSSGTGFSYEQY
v_call: TRBV21-1; j_call: TRBJ1-5; cdr3_aa: ASSKGGSYSNQPQH
v_call: TRBV5-6; j_call: TRBJ2-1; cdr3_aa: ASSLLHGLANHNEQF
v_call: TRBV27; j_call: TRBJ2-7; cdr3_aa: ASSGRQGAREQY
v_call: TRBV25-1; j_call: TRBJ2-7; cdr3_aa: ASSESGAGEYEQY
v_call: TRBV6-1; j_call: TRBJ2-1; cdr3_aa: ASSEYFEREQF